The next 26 T cell receptor beta chains were all read from a single sample in a study of blood T cell repertoires in COVID-19. Sequenced by immunoSEQ multiplex PCR; TCRdb stores in-frame clones only, minus some. The table records 65,000 to 75,000 clones, 70% to 80% of them present only once. The sequenced sample was peripheral blood. Every receptor here comes from a man between 70 and 80 years old with acute or convalescent COVID-19.

The chain joins TRBV9 to TRBJ1-1, with unresolved D. CDR1 SGDLS and CDR2 YYNGEE come from the germline V gene. V was cut by 5 bases and J by 1 base, with 15 bases left in between. CDR3 length: 15 residues. In DNA, the CDR3 is TGTGCCAGCAGGGCGTACGCGGCAGCGAACACTGAAGCTTTCTTT. Encoded protein: CASRAYAAANTEAFF.

The chain combines TRBV28 with TRBJ1-4; tentatively, D is TRBD1 (6 bases). V gave up 7 bases and J gave up 3 bases, with 15 bases separating them. In germline, CDR1 is MDHEN, CDR2 SYDVKM. The CDR3 extends over 15 amino acids. The CDR3 reads CASNLGGRANEKLFF. In DNA form, the CDR3 reads TGTGCCAGCAACTTAGGGGGAAGGGCTAATGAAAAACTGTTTTTT.

The rearrangement joins TRBV27 to TRBJ2-2; TRBD1 is a possible D gene (5 bases). Germline V gene lookup returns CDR1 MNHEY and CDR2 SMNVEV (reference sequence). Trimming stripped 3 bases from V and 4 bases from J, with 15 bases between. The CDR3 has 16 residues. The CDR3, as DNA: TGTGCCAGCAGTTTCGCAGGGAATGGAGTCACCGGGGAGCTGTTTTTT. This translates into CASSFAGNGVTGELFF.

The rearrangement uses TRBV3-1 (or the pseudogene TRBV3-2) and TRBJ2-7; D remains ambiguous. With 2 bases removed from V and 4 bases from J, the gap between germline ends came to 9 bases. CDR1 LGHDT and CDR2 YNNKEL come from the germline V gene (reference sequence). This CDR3 is 13 amino acids long. CDR3 residues: CASSQRERYEQYF. The CDR3 coding sequence is TGTGCCAGCAGCCAACGCGAACGTTACGAGCAGTACTTC.

V gene TRBV18 combines with J gene TRBJ2-1; D is ambiguous. The V gene's germline CDR1 is KGHSH and CDR2 LQKENI. This CDR3 has 13 residues. With 1 base removed from V and 7 bases from J, the gap between germline ends came to 8 bases. CDR3 coding DNA: TGTGCCAGCTCACCACGAACCGCGAATGAGCAGTTCTTC. It is translated as CASSPRTANEQFF.

The chain couples TRBV29-1 to TRBJ1-5, with D possibly matching TRBD1 (6 bases). V shed 7 bases and J shed 3 bases, with 10 bases lying between them. This CDR3 has 12 residues. The germline V gene has CDR1 SQVTM and CDR2 ANQGSEA. The CDR3 DNA reads TGCAGCGCCCGGGACAACAATCAGCCCCAGCATTTT. This gives the protein CSARDNNQPQHF.

The V call is TRBV2, the J call TRBJ1-1; D unresolved. Germline V gene data show CDR1 as SNHLY and CDR2 as FYNNEI. The CDR3 length is 13 residues. V was clipped by 0 bases and J by 0 bases, with 2 bases between them. The CDR3 reads CASSEALNTEAFF. The CDR3 region has the DNA TGTGCCAGCAGTGAAGCCTTGAACACTGAAGCTTTCTTT. Full variable domain (outside the CDR3, taken from reference TRBV2 and TRBJ1-1): EPEVTQTPSHQVTQMGQEVILRCVPISNHLYFYWYRQILGQKVEFLVSFYNNEISEKSEIFDDQFSVERPDGSNFTLKIRSTKLEDSAMYFCASSEALNTEAFFGQGTRLTVV.

This chain uses TRBV2 with TRBJ1-1, with D hard to call. V was clipped by 6 bases and J by 5 bases, with 13 bases between them. The CDR3 consists of 13 residues. Germline lookup yields CDR1 SNHLY and CDR2 FYNNEI. The DNA for the CDR3 is TGTGCCAGCAGGCGGGAGGGAGGAACTGAAGCTTTCTTT. This sequence encodes CASRREGGTEAFF.

This clone was recorded a few times. The J gene is TRBJ1-2, the V gene TRBV19; 7 bases align to TRBD1. Germline CDR1 LNHDA, CDR2 SQIVND (reference sequence). Trimming cost V 5 bases and J 4 bases; bases outside gene matches: 10. The length of the CDR3 is 15 residues. CDR3 in DNA: TGTGCCAGTAGTTCTTATATCGGGACAGCCTATGGCTACACCTTC. Protein product: CASSSYIGTAYGYTF.

The chain is built from TRBV28 and TRBJ1-4; D unresolved. This CDR3 is built from 12 residues. Germline assignment: CDR1 MDHEN and CDR2 SYDVKM. V was trimmed by 7 bases and J by 11 bases, leaving 14 bases between them. For the CDR3, the DNA is TGTGCCAGCAATTCTCTAGCGAACAAACTGTTTTTT. As protein: CASNSLANKLFF.

The V and J genes are TRBV7-9 and TRBJ1-1; 8 bases match TRBD1. The V gene's germline CDR1 is SEHNR and CDR2 FQNEAQ (reference sequence). The V and J ends lost 6 bases and 3 bases, in that order; junction bases with no gene match: 6. The CDR3 consists of 14 residues. CDR3 coding DNA: TGTGCCAGCAGAATCACAGGGGGAGACACTGAAGCTTTCTTT. As protein: CASRITGGDTEAFF.

This clone turned up a few times. The genes are TRBV27 and TRBJ1-5; D is unclear. The V and J ends lost 3 bases and 5 bases respectively, with 8 bases between them. CDR1 and CDR2 (germline): MNHEY, SMNVEV (reference sequence). CDR3 size: 13 residues. CDR3 loop: CASSLTGDQPQHF. CDR3 DNA: TGTGCCAGCAGTTTGACCGGAGATCAGCCCCAGCATTTT.

The CDR3 here is CASSQGGGAGNTIYF. The DNA of the CDR3 is TGCGCCAGCAGCCAAGGAGGGGGGGCTGGAAACACCATATATTTT. J is TRBJ1-3 and V is TRBV4-3, with D possibly matching TRBD1 (6 bases). The CDR3 extends over 15 amino acids. Trimming took off 1 base at V and 2 bases at J, with 9 bases between the two ends. Germline loops: CDR1 LGHNA, CDR2 YSLEER.

The chain carries TRBV11-3 and TRBJ2-1; TRBD2 matches at 7 bases. V lost 2 bases and J lost 8; bases outside the gene matches: 6. The CDR3 has 14 amino acids. Per the germline V gene, CDR1 is SGHNT and CDR2 is YENEEA. Here the CDR3 DNA reads TGTGCCAGCAGCTTAAACGCAGGGAGGGATGAGCAGTTCTTC. This sequence encodes CASSLNAGRDEQFF. Looking up the rest from reference TRBV11-3 and TRBJ2-1 gives the full variable domain: EAGVVQSPRYKIIEKKQPVAFWCNPISGHNTLYWYLQNLGQGPELLIRYENEEAVDDSQLPKDRFSAERLKGVDSTLKIQPAELGDSAVYLCASSLNAGRDEQFFGPGTRLTVL.

The chain recombines TRBV5-1 with TRBJ2-5; TRBD1 agrees at 11 bases. The J segment lost 5 bases and the V segment lost 4 bases, leaving 10 bases of the junction unmatched. Germline values: CDR1 SGHRS, CDR2 YFSETQ. CDR3 length equals 16 residues. CDR3 region: CASSTTGQGAWETQYF. The CDR3 DNA reads as TGCGCCAGCAGCACTACCGGACAGGGGGCTTGGGAGACCCAGTACTTC.

CDR3 nucleotides: TGTGCCAGCAGTTTATGGACTAGCGGTGGAGAGACCCAGTACTTC. Protein: CASSLWTSGGETQYF. The chain has TRBV27 and TRBJ2-5; TRBD2 aligns across 10 bases. This CDR3 spans 15 amino acids. V lost 1 base, J lost 4 bases, and 3 bases stayed unmatched. The germline CDR1 and CDR2 sequences are MNHEY and SMNVEV (reference sequence).

The chain joins TRBV6-5 to TRBJ1-1; 7 positions agree with TRBD1. CDR1 MNHEY and CDR2 SVGAGI come from the germline V gene. This CDR3 has 14 amino acids. With 5 bases clipped from V and 1 base from J, the junction kept 4 bases outside the gene matches. This CDR3 is CASSPGTENTEAFF. The CDR3 DNA is TGTGCCAGCAGTCCCGGGACAGAGAACACTGAAGCTTTCTTT.

The CDR3 DNA reads TGCGCCAGCAGCTTGGCCTTCACAGATACGCAGTATTTT. This codes for CASSLAFTDTQYF. The chain joins TRBV5-1 to TRBJ2-3, with D unresolved. V gave up 0 bases and J gave up 2 bases, with 4 bases separating them. CDR1 SGHRS and CDR2 YFSETQ come from the germline V gene. This CDR3 has 13 amino acids.

The rearrangement links TRBV4-2 to TRBJ2-2; 12 bases agree with TRBD2. The CDR3 runs 18 residues. Germline CDR1 LGHNA, CDR2 YNFKEQ. V lost 1 base, J lost 4 bases, and 7 bases stayed unmatched. The CDR3 reads CASSQVPSGRGSTGELFF. As DNA, the CDR3 is TGTGCCAGCAGCCAAGTTCCTAGCGGGAGGGGGAGCACCGGGGAGCTGTTTTTT.

This rearrangement joins TRBV29-1 to TRBJ2-5; perhaps TRBD2 as D (6 bases). V gave up 3 bases and J gave up 4 bases, with 15 bases separating them. CDR1 is SQVTM and CDR2 is ANQGSEA in the germline V gene. CDR3 size: 14 residues. In DNA form, the CDR3 reads TGCAGCGTTGAGGATTTAGTGGGGGGAGAGACCCAGTACTTC. Translated: CSVEDLVGGETQYF.

This chain joins TRBV11-2 and TRBJ2-1, with 15 bases aligning to TRBD2. This CDR3 region has 19 residues. CDR1 and CDR2 from the germline V gene are SGHAT and FQNNGV. V lost 1 base to trimming and J lost 8 bases; unmatched junction nucleotides: 12. CDR3 protein: CASSLGTSGRVVGSDEQFF. The CDR3 nucleotides read TGTGCCAGCAGCTTAGGGACTAGCGGGAGGGTAGTCGGATCGGATGAGCAGTTCTTC.

This clone was recorded a few times. The chain is built from TRBV28 and TRBJ1-2; 8 nucleotides match TRBD1. CDR1 and CDR2 (germline): MDHEN, SYDVKM. The CDR3 runs to 13 residues. V lost 5 bases, J lost 4 bases, and 3 bases stayed unmatched. Written as DNA, the CDR3 is TGTGCCAGCAGTCCGGACAGGGTCTATGGCTACACCTTC. The encoded protein is CASSPDRVYGYTF.

CDR3 DNA sequence: TGTGCAAGTCGCTTAGAGATTAGCGGGAGCGGGTCCTACGAGCAGTACTTC. Translating gives CASRLEISGSGSYEQYF. This chain uses TRBV12-2 with TRBJ2-7; the D call in the table, TRBD2, was not verified against the DNA. TRBV12-2 is tagged as a pseudogene. This CDR3 has 17 amino acids.

This chain uses TRBV3-1 (or the pseudogene TRBV3-2) with TRBJ1-6; no firm D call. Trimming stripped 4 bases from V and 2 bases from J, with 9 bases between. Germline V lookup: CDR1 LGHDT, CDR2 YNNKEL (reference sequence). CDR3 length equals 15 residues. The DNA of the CDR3 is TGTGCCAGCAGCCCCGGGGAACCCTATAATTCACCCCTCCACTTT. It codes for CASSPGEPYNSPLHF.

The V and J genes are TRBV10-3 and TRBJ1-1, with 8 bases that match TRBD1. This CDR3 contains 13 residues. The V gene end was trimmed by 6 bases and the J gene end by 4 bases; junction bases not matched to a gene: 4. The germline V gene has CDR1 ENHRY and CDR2 SYGVKD. CDR3 sequence reads: CAIRTTGGTEAFF. The CDR3 coding sequence is TGTGCCATCAGAACAACAGGGGGCACTGAAGCTTTCTTT.

DNA for the CDR3: TGTGCCAGCAGTAACAGGGAAGGTGATGGCTACACCTTC. Its protein is CASSNREGDGYTF. The rearrangement uses TRBV21-1 and TRBJ1-2; TRBD1, the table's D call, was not compared with the DNA. TRBV21-1 is a pseudogene locus. The CDR3 totals 13 residues.